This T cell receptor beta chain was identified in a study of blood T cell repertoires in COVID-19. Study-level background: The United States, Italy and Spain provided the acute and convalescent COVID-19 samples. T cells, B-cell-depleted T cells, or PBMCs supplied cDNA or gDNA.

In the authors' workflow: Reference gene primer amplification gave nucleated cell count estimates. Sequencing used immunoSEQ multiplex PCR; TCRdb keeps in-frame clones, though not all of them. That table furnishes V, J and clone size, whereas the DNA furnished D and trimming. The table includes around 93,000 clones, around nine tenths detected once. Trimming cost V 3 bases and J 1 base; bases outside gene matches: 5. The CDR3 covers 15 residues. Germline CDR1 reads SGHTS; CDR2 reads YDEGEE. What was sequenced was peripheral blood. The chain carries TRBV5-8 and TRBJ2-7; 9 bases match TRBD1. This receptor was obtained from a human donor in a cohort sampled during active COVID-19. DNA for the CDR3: TGTGCCAGCAGCTGGCCCGGGACAGGGTCCTACGAGCAGTACTTC. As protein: CASSWPGTGSYEQYF.